This T cell receptor beta chain was found in a study of blood T cell repertoires in COVID-19. Study at large: Both acute and convalescent COVID-19 samples were obtained from the United States, Italy and Spain. The cDNA or gDNA used as material had been derived from T cells, B-cell-depleted T cells, or PBMCs.

The J segment lost 1 base and the V segment lost 6 bases, leaving 5 bases of the junction unmatched. There are 14 residues in the CDR3. Germline values: CDR1 SGHDN, CDR2 FVKESK. In the original workflow: From reference gene primer amplification, estimates of nucleated cell counts were derived. Libraries were prepared by immunoSEQ multiplex PCR; TCRdb keeps only in-frame clonotypes and omits some of them. That table furnishes V, J and clone size, whereas the DNA furnished D and trimming. Of about 83,000 clones detected, around 88% appear once; the ten largest clones hold 5% to 6.5%. Sequencing was carried out using peripheral blood. The source is a man aged 60 to 75 with acute or convalescent COVID-19. The chain has TRBV14 and TRBJ1-1; 7 bases align to TRBD1. CDR3 sequence reads: CASRQGNTNTEAFF. CDR3 sequence (DNA): TGTGCCAGCAGACAGGGGAACACGAACACTGAAGCTTTCTTT. The full variable domain, with the rest looked up from reference TRBV14 and TRBJ1-1, is EAGVTQFPSHSVIEKGQTVTLRCDPISGHDNLYWYRRVMGKEIKFLLHFVKESKQDESGMPNNRFLAERTGGTYSTLKVQPAELEDSGVYFCASRQGNTNTEAFFGQGTRLTVV.